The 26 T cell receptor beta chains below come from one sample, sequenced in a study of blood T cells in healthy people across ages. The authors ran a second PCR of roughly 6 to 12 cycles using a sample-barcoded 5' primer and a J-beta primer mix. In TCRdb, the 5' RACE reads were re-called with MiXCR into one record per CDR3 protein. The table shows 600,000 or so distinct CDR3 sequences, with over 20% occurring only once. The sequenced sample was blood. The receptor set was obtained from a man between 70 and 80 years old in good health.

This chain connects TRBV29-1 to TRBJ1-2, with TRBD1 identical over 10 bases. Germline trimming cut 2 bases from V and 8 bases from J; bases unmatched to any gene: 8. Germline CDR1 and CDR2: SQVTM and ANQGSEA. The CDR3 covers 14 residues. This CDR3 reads CSVERQGAPYGYTF. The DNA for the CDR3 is TGCAGCGTTGAAAGACAGGGGGCGCCGTACGGCTACACCTTC.

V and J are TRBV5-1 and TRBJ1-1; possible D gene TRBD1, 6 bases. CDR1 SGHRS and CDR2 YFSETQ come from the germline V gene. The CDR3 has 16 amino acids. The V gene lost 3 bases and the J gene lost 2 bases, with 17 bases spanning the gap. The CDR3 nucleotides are TGCGCCAGCAGCTCTACCGGACAGATTTTAAACACTGAAGCTTTCTTT. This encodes CASSSTGQILNTEAFF.

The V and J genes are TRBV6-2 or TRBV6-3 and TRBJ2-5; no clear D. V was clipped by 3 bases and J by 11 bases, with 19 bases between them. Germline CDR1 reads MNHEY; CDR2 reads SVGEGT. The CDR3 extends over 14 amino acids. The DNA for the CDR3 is TGTGCCAGCAGTTATGGACCTATCTTTTACAAGCAGTACTTC. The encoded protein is CASSYGPIFYKQYF.

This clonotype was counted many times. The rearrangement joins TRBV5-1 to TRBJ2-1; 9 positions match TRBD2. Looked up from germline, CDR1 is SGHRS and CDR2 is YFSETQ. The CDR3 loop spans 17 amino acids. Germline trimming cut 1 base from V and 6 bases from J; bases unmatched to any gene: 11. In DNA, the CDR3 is TGCGCCAGCAGCTTGTTAGCGGGAGTTCGATCGTCCAATGAGCAGTTCTTC. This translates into CASSLLAGVRSSNEQFF.

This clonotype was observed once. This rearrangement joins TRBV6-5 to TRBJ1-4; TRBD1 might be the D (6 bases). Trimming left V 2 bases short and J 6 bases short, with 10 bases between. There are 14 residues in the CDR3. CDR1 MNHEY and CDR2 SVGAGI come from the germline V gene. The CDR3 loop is CASSYGGADEKLFF. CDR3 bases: TGTGCCAGCAGTTACGGGGGGGCGGATGAAAAACTGTTTTTT.

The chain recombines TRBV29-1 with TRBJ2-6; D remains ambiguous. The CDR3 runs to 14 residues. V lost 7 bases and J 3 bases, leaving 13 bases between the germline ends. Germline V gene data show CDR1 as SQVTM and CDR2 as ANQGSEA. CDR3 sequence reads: CSAGQLGGANVLTF. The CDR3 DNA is TGCAGCGCCGGGCAGCTGGGTGGGGCCAACGTCCTGACTTTC.

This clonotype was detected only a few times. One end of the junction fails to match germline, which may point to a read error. This CDR3 is CASGLEQLNTEAFF. CDR3 sequence (DNA): TGTGCCAGCGGCTTAGAACAGCTGAACACTGAAGCTTTCTTT. The V and J genes are TRBV7-9 and TRBJ1-1; D remains ambiguous. CDR3 size: 14 residues. Germline CDR1 is SEHNR and CDR2 is FQNEAQ (reference sequence).

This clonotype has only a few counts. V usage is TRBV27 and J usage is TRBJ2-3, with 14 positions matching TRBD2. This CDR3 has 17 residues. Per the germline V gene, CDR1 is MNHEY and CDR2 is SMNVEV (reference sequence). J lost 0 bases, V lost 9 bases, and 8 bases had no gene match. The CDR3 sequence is CARLGTSGSGSTDTQYF. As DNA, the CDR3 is TGTGCCAGACTAGGGACTAGCGGGAGCGGGAGCACAGATACGCAGTATTTT.

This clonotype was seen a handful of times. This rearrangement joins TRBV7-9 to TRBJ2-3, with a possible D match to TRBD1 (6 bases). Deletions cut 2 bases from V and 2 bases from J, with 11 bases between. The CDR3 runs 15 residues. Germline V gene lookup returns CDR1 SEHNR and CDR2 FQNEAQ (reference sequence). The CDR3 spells CASSLTGLHTDTQYF. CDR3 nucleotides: TGTGCCAGCAGCTTAACAGGGCTTCACACAGATACGCAGTATTTT.

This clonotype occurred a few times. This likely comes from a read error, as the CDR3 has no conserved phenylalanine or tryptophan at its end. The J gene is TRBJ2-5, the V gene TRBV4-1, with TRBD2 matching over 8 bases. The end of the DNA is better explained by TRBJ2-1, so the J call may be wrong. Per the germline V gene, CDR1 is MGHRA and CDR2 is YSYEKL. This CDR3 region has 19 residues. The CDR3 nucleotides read TGCGCCAGCAGCCAAGACTCCCTAGCGACTAGCGAGAGTGATAATGAGCAGTTCGTC. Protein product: CASSQDSLATSESDNEQFV.

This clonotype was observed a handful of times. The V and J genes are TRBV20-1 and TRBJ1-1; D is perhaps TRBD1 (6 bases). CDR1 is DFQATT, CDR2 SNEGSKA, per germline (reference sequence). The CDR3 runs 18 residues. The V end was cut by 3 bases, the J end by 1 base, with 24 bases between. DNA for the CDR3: TGCAGTGCTAGGCCTGGCGTTTCGAGGGGGATTAAGAACACTGAAGCTTTCTTT. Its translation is CSARPGVSRGIKNTEAFF.

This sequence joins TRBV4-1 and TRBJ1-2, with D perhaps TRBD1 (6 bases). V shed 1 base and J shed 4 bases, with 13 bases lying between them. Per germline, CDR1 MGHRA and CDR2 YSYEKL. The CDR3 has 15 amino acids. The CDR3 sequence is CASSQVPGVPYGYTF. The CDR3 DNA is TGCGCCAGCAGCCAAGTCCCAGGGGTTCCCTATGGCTACACCTTC.

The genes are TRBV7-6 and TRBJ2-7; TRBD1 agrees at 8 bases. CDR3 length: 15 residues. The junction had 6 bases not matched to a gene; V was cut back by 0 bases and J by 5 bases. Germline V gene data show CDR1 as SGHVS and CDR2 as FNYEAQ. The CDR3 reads CASSLATTGDHEQYF. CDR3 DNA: TGTGCCAGCAGCTTAGCGACGACAGGGGACCACGAGCAGTACTTC.

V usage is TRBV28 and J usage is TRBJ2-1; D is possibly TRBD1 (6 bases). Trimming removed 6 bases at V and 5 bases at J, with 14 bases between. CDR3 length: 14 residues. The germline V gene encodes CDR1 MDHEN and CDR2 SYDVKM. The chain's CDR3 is CASSPQGSNNEQFF. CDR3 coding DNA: TGTGCCAGCAGCCCCCAGGGGAGTAACAATGAGCAGTTCTTC. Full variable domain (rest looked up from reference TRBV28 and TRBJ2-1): DVKVTQSSRYLVKRTGEKVFLECVQDMDHENMFWYRQDPGLGLRLIYFSYDVKMKEKGDIPEGYSVSREKKERFSLILESASTNQTSMYLCASSPQGSNNEQFFGPGTRLTVL.

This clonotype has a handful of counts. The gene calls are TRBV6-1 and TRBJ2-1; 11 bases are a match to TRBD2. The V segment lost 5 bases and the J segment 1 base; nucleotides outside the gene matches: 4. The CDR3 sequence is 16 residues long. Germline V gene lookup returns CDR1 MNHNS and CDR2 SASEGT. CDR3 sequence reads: CASSRGLAESYNEQFF. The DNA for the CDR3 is TGTGCCAGCAGTAGGGGACTAGCGGAGTCCTACAATGAGCAGTTCTTC.

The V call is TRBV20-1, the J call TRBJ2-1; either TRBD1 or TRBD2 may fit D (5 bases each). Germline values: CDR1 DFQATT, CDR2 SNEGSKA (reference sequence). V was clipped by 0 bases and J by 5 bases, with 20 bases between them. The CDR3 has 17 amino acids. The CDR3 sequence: CSARDLKEGILNNEQFF. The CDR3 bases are TGCAGTGCTAGAGATCTCAAAGAGGGGATACTTAACAATGAGCAGTTCTTC.

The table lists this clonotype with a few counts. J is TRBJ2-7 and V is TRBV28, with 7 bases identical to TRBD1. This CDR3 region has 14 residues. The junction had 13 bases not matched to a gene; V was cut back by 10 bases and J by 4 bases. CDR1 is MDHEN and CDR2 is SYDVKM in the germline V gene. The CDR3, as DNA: TGTGCCACAATAAAGACAGGGAAGTTGTACGAGCAGTACTTC. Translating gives CATIKTGKLYEQYF.

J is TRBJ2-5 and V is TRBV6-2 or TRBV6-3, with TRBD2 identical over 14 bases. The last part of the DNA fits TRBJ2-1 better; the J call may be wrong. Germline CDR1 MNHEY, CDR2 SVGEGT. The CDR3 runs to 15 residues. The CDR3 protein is CASTTGLAGVNEQFF. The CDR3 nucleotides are TGTGCCAGCACCACGGGACTAGCGGGAGTCAATGAGCAGTTCTTC.

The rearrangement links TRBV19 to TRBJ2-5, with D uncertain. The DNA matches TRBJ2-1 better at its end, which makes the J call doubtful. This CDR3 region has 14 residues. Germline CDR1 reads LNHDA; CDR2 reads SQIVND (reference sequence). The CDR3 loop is CASSILGSTNEQFF. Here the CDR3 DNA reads TGTGCCAGTAGTATATTGGGCAGCACCAATGAGCAGTTCTTC.

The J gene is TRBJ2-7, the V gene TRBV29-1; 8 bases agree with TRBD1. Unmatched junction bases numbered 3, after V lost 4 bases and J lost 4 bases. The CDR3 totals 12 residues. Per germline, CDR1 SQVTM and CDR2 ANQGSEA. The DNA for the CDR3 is TGCAGCGTTGTAACAGGGGGGTACGAGCAGTACTTC. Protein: CSVVTGGYEQYF.

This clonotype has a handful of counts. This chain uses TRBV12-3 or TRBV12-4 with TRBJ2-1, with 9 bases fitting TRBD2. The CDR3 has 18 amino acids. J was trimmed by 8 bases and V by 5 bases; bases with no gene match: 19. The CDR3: CASSPLTAGTSLGHEQFF. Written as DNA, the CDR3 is TGTGCCAGCAGTCCCTTAACCGCCGGGACTAGCTTGGGCCATGAGCAGTTCTTC.

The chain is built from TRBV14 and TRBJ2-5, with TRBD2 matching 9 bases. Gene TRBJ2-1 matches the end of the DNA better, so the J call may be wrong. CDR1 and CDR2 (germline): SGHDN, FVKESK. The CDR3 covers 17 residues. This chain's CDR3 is CASSQEWLAGPVDEQFF. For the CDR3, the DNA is TGTGCCAGCAGCCAAGAATGGCTAGCGGGACCGGTGGATGAGCAGTTCTTC.

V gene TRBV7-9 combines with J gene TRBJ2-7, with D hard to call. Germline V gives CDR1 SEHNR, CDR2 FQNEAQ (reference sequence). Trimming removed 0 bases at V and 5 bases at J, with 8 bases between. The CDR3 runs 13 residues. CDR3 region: CASSLAPSHEQYF. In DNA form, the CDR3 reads TGTGCCAGCAGCTTAGCGCCGTCGCACGAGCAGTACTTC. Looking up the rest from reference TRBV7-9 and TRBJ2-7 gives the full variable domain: DTGVSQNPRHKITKRGQNVTFRCDPISEHNRLYWYRQTLGQGPEFLTYFQNEAQLEKSRLLSDRFSAERPKGSFSTLEIQRTEQGDSAMYLCASSLAPSHEQYFGPGTRLTVT.

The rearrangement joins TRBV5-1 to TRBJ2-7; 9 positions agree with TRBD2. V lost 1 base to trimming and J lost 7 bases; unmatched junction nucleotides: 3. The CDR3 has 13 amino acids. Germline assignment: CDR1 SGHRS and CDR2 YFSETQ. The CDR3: CASSLTAGGEQYF. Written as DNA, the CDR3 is TGCGCCAGCAGCTTGACCGCGGGAGGGGAGCAGTACTTC. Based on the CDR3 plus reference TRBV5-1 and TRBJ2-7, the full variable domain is KAGVTQTPRYLIKTRGQQVTLSCSPISGHRSVSWYQQTPGQGLQFLFEYFSETQRNKGNFPGRFSGRQFSNSRSEMNVSTLELGDSALYLCASSLTAGGEQYFGPGTRLTVT.

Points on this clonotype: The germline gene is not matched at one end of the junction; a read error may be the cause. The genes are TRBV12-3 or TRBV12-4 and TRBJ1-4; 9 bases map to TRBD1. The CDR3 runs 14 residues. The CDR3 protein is CASSQTGGREKPFF. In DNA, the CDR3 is TGTGCCAGCAGTCAAACAGGGGGCCGGGAAAAACCGTTTTTT.

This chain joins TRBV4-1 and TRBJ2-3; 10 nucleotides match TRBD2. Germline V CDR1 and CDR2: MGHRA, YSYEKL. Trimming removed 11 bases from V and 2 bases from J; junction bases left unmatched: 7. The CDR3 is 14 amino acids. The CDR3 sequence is CASALAGNTDTQYF. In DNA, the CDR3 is TGCGCCTCGGCACTAGCGGGGAACACAGATACGCAGTATTTT.